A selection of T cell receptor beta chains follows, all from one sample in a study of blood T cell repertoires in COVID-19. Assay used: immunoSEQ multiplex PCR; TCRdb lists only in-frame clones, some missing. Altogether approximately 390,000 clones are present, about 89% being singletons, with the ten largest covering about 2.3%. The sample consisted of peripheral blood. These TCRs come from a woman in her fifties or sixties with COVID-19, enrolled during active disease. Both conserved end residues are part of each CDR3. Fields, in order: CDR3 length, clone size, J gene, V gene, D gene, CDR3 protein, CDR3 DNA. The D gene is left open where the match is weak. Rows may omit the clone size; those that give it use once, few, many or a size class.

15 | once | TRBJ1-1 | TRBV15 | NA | CATSGGGLPNTEAFF | TGTGCCACCAGCGGCGGGGGGCTGCCGAACACTGAAGCTTTCTTT
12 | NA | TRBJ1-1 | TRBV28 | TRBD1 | CATLLQGTEAFF | TGTGCCACCCTGTTACAGGGGACTGAAGCTTTCTTT
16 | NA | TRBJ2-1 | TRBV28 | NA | CASSAPGQRTYNEQFF | TGTGCCAGCAGTGCCCCGGGACAACGGACCTACAATGAGCAGTTCTTC
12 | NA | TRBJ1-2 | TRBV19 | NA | CASSPNPQGYTF | TGTGCCAGTAGTCCAAATCCCCAAGGCTACACCTTC
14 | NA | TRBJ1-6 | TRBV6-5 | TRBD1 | CASQDRGGNSPLHF | TGTGCCAGCCAAGACAGGGGGGGTAATTCACCCCTCCACTTT
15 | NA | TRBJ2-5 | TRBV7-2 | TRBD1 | CASSLEGTGGKTQYF | TGTGCCAGCAGCTTAGAGGGGACAGGGGGAAAGACCCAGTACTTC
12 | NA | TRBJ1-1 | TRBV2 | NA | CASVQMNTEAFF | TGTGCCAGTGTCCAAATGAACACTGAAGCTTTCTTT
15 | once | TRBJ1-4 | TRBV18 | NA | CASSPGGGAAGKLFF | TGTGCCAGCTCACCAGGAGGAGGGGCAGCGGGAAAACTGTTTTTT
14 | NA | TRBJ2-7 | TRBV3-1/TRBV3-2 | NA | CASSQFLRTYEQYF | TGTGCCAGCAGCCAATTCTTGAGGACCTACGAGCAGTACTTC
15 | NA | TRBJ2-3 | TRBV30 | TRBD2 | CAWSVGGGLPDTQYF | TGTGCCTGGAGTGTAGGCGGGGGGCTCCCCGATACGCAGTATTTT
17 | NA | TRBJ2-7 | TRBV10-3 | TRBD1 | CAISRDAGQGASGEQYF | TGTGCCATCAGTCGGGACGCAGGACAGGGGGCATCGGGGGAGCAGTACTTC
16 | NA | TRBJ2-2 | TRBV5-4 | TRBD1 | CASSPPRTGITGELFF | TGTGCCAGCAGCCCCCCCCGGACAGGGATAACCGGGGAGCTGTTTTTT
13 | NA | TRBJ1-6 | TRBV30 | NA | CAWNTGLSSPLHF | TGTGCCTGGAACACAGGGTTGAGTTCACCCCTCCACTTT
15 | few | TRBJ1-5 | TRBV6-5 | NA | CASSYSTQSNQPQHF | TGTGCCAGCAGTTACTCGACACAGAGCAATCAGCCCCAGCATTTT
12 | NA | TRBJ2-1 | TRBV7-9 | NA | CASSPGGDEQFF | TGTGCCAGCAGCCCCGGAGGGGATGAGCAGTTCTTC
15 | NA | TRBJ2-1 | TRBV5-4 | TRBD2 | CASSSGTRTDNEQFF | TGTGCCAGCAGCTCCGGGACTAGGACTGACAATGAGCAGTTCTTC
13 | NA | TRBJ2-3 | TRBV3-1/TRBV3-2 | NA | CASSQDRRFGQYF | TGTGCCAGCAGCCAAGATCGGAGGTTCGGGCAGTATTTT
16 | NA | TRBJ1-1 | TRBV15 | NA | CATSRDWTGGNTEAFF | TGTGCCACCAGCAGAGATTGGACCGGGGGGAACACTGAAGCTTTCTTT
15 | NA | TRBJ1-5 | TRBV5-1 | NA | CASSTLGLDNQPQHF | TGCGCCAGCAGCACTCTCGGACTGGACAATCAGCCCCAGCATTTT
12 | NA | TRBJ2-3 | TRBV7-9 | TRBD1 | CASTGVADTQYF | TGTGCCAGTACAGGGGTCGCAGATACGCAGTATTTT
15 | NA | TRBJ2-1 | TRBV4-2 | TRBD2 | CASSQDRGGDNEQFF | TGTGCCAGCAGCCAAGACCGGGGGGGTGACAATGAGCAGTTCTTC
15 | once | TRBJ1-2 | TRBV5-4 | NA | CASSNGQSVNYGYTF | TGTGCCAGCAGCAACGGACAGTCCGTTAACTATGGCTACACCTTC
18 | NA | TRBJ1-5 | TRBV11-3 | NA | CASSPPGGRRGSNQPQHF | TGTGCCAGCAGCCCTCCGGGGGGCCGGAGGGGGAGCAATCAGCCCCAGCATTTT
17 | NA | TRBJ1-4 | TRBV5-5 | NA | CASSLGAGAGTNEKLFF | TGTGCCAGCAGCTTGGGCGCAGGGGCGGGAACTAATGAAAAACTGTTTTTT
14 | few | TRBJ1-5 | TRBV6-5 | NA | CASAGGYSNQPQHF | TGTGCCAGCGCCGGGGGATATAGCAATCAGCCCCAGCATTTT
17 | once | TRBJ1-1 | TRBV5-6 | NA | CASSLGEVLQMNTEAFF | TGTGCCAGCAGCCTGGGGGAGGTGCTCCAGATGAACACTGAAGCTTTCTTT
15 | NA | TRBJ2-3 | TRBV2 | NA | CASSGVTPSTDTQYF | TGTGCCAGCAGTGGGGTGACACCGAGCACAGATACGCAGTATTTT
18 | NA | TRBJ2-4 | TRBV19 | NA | CASSIDRQGRGSKNIQYF | TGTGCCAGTAGTATAGATCGGCAGGGAAGAGGTTCCAAAAACATTCAGTACTTC
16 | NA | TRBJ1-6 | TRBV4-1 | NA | CASSQEGWGVRSPLHF | TGCGCCAGCAGCCAAGAAGGGTGGGGGGTTCGTTCACCCCTCCACTTT
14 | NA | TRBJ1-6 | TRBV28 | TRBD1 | CASSLEDRGVPLHF | TGTGCCAGCAGTTTAGAGGACAGGGGGGTACCCCTCCACTTT
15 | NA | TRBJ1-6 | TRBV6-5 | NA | CASKVANSYNSPLHF | TGTGCCAGCAAAGTCGCTAACTCCTATAATTCACCCCTCCACTTT
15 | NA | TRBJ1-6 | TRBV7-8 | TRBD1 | CASSPGTGDNSPLHF | TGTGCCAGCAGCCCCGGGACAGGCGATAATTCACCCCTCCACTTT
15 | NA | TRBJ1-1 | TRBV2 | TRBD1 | CASRGQGWVRTEAFF | TGTGCCAGCAGGGGACAGGGCTGGGTCAGGACTGAAGCTTTCTTT
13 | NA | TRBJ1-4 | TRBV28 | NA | CASRQGQNEKLFF | TGTGCCAGCAGGCAAGGACAGAATGAAAAACTGTTTTTT
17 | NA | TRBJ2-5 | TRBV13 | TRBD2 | CASSNGLAGGRGATQYF | TGTGCCAGCAGCAACGGACTAGCGGGGGGCCGGGGCGCGACCCAGTACTTC
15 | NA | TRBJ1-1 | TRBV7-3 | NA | CASSLTYGGNTEAFF | TGTGCCAGCAGCTTAACCTACGGTGGGAACACTGAAGCTTTCTTT
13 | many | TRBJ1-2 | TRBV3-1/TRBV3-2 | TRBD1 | CASSLDRGSGYTF | TGTGCCAGCAGCTTGGACAGGGGCTCTGGCTACACCTTC
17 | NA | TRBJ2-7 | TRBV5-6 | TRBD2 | CASSKLAGGHRSYEQYF | TGTGCCAGCAGCAAACTAGCGGGGGGGCATAGATCCTACGAGCAGTACTTC
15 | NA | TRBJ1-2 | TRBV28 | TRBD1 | CASSLSGTGDYGYTF | TGTGCCAGCAGTTTATCGGGGACAGGGGACTATGGCTACACCTTC
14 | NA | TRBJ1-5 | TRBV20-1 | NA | CSASFYVGNQPQHF | TGCAGTGCTAGTTTTTATGTCGGCAATCAGCCCCAGCATTTT
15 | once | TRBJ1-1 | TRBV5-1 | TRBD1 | CASSLAGQGSTEAFF | TGCGCCAGCAGCTTGGCCGGACAGGGTTCCACTGAAGCTTTCTTT
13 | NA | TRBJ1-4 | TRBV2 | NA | CATRAGVWEKLFF | TGTGCCACCCGAGCAGGGGTTTGGGAAAAACTGTTTTTT
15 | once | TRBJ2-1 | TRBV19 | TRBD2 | CASSSSGVAYNEQFF | TGTGCCAGTAGTTCCAGCGGGGTTGCCTACAATGAGCAGTTCTTC
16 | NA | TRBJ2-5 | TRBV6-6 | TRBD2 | CASSYLSGGAWETQYF | TGTGCCAGCAGTTACCTGAGCGGGGGGGCCTGGGAGACCCAGTACTTC
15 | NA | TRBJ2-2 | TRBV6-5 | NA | CASSYSIRNTGELFF | TGTGCCAGCAGTTACTCGATCAGGAACACCGGGGAGCTGTTTTTT